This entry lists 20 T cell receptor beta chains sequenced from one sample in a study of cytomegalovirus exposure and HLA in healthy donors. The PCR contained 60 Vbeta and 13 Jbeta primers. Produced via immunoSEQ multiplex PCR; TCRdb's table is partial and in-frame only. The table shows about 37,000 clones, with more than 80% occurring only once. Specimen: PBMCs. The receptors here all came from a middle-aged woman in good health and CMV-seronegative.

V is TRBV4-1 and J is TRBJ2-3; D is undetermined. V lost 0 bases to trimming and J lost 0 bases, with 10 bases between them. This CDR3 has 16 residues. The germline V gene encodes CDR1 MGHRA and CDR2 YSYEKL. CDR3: CASSQEAEPSTDTQYF. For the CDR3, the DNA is TGCGCCAGCAGCCAAGAGGCAGAACCTAGCACAGATACGCAGTATTTT.

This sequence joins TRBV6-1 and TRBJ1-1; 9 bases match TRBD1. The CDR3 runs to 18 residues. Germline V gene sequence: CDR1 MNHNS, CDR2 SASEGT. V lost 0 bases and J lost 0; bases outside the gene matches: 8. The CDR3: CASSEASTGGRMNTEAFF. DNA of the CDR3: TGTGCCAGCAGTGAAGCGTCGACAGGGGGGCGGATGAACACTGAAGCTTTCTTT.

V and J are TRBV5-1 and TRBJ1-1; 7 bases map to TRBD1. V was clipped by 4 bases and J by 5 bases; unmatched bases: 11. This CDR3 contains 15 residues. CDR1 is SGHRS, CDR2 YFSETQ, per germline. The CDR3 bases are TGCGCCAGCAGCCTTCTACAGGGGACGGGAACTGAAGCTTTCTTT. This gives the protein CASSLLQGTGTEAFF.

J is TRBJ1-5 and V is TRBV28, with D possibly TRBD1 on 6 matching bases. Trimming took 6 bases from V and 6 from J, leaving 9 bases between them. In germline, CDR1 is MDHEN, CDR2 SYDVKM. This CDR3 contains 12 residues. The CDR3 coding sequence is TGTGCCAGCAGCTCAGGGGCTCAGCCCCAGCATTTT. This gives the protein CASSSGAQPQHF.

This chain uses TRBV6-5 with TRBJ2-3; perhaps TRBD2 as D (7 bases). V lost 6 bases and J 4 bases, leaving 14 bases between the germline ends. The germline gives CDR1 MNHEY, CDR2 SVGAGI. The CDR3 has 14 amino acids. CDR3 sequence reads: CASRRVGGADTQYF. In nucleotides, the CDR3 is TGTGCCAGCAGAAGGGTAGGGGGGGCAGATACGCAGTATTTT.

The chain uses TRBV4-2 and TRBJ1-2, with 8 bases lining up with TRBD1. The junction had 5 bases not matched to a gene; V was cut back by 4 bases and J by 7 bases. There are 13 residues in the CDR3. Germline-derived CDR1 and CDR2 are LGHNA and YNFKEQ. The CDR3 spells CASSRGQGSGYTF. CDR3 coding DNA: TGTGCCAGCAGCCGTGGACAGGGAAGTGGCTACACCTTC.

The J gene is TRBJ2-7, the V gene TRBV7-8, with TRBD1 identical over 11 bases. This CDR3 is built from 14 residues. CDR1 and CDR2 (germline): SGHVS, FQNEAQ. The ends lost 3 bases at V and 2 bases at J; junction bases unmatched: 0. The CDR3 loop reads CASSLGQGAYEQYF. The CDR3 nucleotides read TGTGCCAGCAGCTTGGGACAGGGGGCCTACGAGCAGTACTTC.

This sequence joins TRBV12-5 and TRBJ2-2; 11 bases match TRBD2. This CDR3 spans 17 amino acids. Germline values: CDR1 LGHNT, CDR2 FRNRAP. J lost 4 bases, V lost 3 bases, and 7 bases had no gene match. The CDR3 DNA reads TGTGCTAGTGGTTTAACACGGACTAGCGGGTCCACCGGGGAGCTGTTTTTT. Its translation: CASGLTRTSGSTGELFF.

The DNA of the CDR3 is TGTGCCAGCAGCGAGAACAGGGAAGCTTTCTTT. Its translation: CASSENREAFF. The chain joins TRBV7-9 to TRBJ1-1; possible D gene TRBD1, 5 bases. The CDR3 has 11 residues. V was pared by 5 bases and J by 8 bases, with 9 bases between. The germline V gene has CDR1 SEHNR and CDR2 FQNEAQ (reference sequence).

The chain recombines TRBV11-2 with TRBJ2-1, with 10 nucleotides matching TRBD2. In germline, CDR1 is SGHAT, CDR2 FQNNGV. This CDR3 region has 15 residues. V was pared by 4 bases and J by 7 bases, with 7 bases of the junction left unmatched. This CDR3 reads CASSYQRGGRNEQFF. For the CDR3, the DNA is TGTGCCAGCAGCTACCAGCGGGGGGGCAGGAATGAGCAGTTCTTC.

The CDR3 is CASTSRDRIGDTQYF. The CDR3 nucleotides are TGCGCCAGCACCAGCCGGGACAGGATTGGAGATACGCAGTATTTT. The chain combines TRBV5-1 with TRBJ2-3, with 8 bases fitting TRBD1. Germline V gives CDR1 SGHRS, CDR2 YFSETQ. CDR3 length: 15 amino acids. J lost 5 bases, V lost 6 bases, and 11 bases had no gene match.

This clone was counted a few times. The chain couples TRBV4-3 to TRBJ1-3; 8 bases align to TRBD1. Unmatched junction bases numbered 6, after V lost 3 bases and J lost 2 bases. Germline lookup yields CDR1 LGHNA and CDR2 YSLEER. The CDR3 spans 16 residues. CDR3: CASSQQGTGTGNTIYF. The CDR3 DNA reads TGCGCCAGCAGCCAGCAGGGGACAGGTACTGGAAACACCATATATTTT.

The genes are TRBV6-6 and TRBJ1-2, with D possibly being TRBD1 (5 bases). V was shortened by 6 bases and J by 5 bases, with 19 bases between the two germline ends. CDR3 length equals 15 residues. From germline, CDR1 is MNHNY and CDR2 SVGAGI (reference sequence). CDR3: CASSNTGRMNYGYTF. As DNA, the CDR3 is TGTGCCAGCAGCAATACAGGCCGGATGAATTATGGCTACACCTTC.

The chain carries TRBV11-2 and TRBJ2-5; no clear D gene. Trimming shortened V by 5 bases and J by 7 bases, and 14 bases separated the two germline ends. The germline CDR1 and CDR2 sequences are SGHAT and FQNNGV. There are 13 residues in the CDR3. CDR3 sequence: CASSPTNFGTQYF. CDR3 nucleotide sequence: TGTGCCAGCAGCCCAACTAATTTTGGGACCCAGTACTTC.

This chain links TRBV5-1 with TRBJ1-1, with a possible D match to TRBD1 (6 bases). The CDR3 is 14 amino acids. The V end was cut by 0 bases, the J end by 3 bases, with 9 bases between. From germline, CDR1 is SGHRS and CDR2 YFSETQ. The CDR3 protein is CASSLDRADTEAFF. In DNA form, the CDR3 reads TGCGCCAGCAGCTTGGACAGGGCAGACACTGAAGCTTTCTTT.

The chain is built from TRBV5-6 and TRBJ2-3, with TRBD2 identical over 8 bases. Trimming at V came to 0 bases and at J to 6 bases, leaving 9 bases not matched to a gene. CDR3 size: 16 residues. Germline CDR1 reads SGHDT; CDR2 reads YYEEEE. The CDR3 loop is CASSLVVRGAGDTQYF. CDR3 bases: TGTGCCAGCAGCTTGGTGGTGCGGGGGGCGGGGGATACGCAGTATTTT.

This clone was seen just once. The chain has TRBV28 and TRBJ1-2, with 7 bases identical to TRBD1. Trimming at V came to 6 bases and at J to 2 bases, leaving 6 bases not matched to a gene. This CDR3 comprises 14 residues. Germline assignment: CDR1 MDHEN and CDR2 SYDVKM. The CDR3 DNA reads TGTGCCAGCAGGGCGACAGGGTCCAACTATGGCTACACCTTC. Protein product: CASRATGSNYGYTF.

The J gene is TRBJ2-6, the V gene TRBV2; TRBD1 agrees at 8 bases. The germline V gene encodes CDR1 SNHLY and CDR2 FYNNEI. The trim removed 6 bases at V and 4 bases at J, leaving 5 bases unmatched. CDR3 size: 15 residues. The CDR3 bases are TGTGCCAGCAGGGGCAGGGGGCGAGGGGCCAACGTCCTGACTTTC. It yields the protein CASRGRGRGANVLTF.

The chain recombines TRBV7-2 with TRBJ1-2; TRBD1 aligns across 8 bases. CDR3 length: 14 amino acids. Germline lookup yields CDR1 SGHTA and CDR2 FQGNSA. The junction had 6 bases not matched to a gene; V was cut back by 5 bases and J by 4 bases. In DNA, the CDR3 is TGTGCCAGCAGCGCGGGACAGGCCCGCTATGGCTACACCTTC. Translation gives CASSAGQARYGYTF.

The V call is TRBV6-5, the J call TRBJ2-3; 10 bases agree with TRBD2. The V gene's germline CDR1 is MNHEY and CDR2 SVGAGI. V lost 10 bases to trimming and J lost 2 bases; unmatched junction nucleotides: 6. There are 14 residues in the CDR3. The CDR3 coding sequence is TGTGCCACCCGGACTAGCGGTAACACAGATACGCAGTATTTT. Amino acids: CATRTSGNTDTQYF.